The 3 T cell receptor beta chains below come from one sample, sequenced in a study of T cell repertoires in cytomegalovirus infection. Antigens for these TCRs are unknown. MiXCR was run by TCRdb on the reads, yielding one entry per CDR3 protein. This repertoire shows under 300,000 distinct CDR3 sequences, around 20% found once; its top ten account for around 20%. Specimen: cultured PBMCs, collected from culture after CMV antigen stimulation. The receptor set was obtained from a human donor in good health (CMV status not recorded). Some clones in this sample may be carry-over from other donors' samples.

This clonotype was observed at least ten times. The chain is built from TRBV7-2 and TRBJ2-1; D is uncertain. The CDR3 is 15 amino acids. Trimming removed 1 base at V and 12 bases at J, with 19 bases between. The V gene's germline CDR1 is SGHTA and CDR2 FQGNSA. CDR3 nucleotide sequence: TGTGCCAGCAGCTTAGAAGGTAGGCAGGAGCAATGGCAGTTCTTC. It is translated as CASSLEGRQEQWQFF. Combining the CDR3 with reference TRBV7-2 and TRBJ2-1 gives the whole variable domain GAGVSQSPSNKVTEKGKDVELRCDPISGHTALYWYRQSLGQGLEFLIYFQGNSAPDKSGLPSDRFSAERTGGSVSTLTIQRTQQEDSAVYLCASSLEGRQEQWQFFGPGTRLTVL.

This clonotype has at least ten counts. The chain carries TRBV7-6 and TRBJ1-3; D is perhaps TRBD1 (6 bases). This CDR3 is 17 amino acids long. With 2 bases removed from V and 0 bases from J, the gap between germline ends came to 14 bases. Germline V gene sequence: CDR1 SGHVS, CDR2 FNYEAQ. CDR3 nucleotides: TGTGCCAGCAGCTTAAATCCGTTCAGGGGCTCTGGAAACACCATATATTTT. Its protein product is CASSLNPFRGSGNTIYF.

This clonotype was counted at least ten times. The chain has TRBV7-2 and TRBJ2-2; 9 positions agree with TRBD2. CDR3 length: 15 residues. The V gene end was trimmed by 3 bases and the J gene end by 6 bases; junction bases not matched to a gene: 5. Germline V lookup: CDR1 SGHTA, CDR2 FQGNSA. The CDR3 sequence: CASSLVRGRAGELFF. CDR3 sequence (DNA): TGTGCCAGCAGCTTGGTACGCGGGAGGGCCGGGGAGCTGTTTTTT.